One sample yielded the 28 T cell receptor beta chains listed below, sequenced in a study of blood T cell repertoires in COVID-19. Some clones are missing from TCRdb's copy, which holds only in-frame ones; the method was immunoSEQ multiplex PCR. The data show roughly 240,000 clones, roughly nine tenths seen once. Sequenced sample: peripheral blood. The receptors come from a man aged 18 to 30 with active or convalescent COVID-19.

This chain links TRBV12-3 or TRBV12-4 with TRBJ1-1; D unresolved. V was shortened by 6 bases and J by 5 bases, with 7 bases between the two germline ends. The length of the CDR3 is 11 residues. CDR3 sequence: CASSPATEAFF. In DNA, the CDR3 is TGTGCCAGCAGCCCAGCGACTGAAGCTTTCTTT.

The chain links TRBV18 to TRBJ1-4, with D possibly matching TRBD1 (5 bases). V lost 6 bases, J lost 8 bases, and 19 bases lay in between. This CDR3 has 15 amino acids. CDR1 is KGHSH, CDR2 LQKENI, per germline. As DNA, the CDR3 is TGTGCCAGCTCCCCTACAGGCCTAAAGGGCGAAAAACTGTTTTTT. It is translated as CASSPTGLKGEKLFF.

The chain links TRBV14 to TRBJ2-2; tentatively, D is TRBD2 (5 bases). This CDR3 comprises 15 residues. The germline CDR1 and CDR2 sequences are SGHDN and FVKESK. Trimming took 1 base from V and 5 from J, leaving 11 bases between them. The CDR3 coding sequence is TGTGCCAGCAGCCAAGGGAACACGGGGACCGGGGAGCTGTTTTTT. Its protein is CASSQGNTGTGELFF.

The CDR3 coding sequence is TGTGCCAGCAGTTTGCCAAATACAGGGGCAACCGACAATGAGCAGTTCTTC. The encoded protein is CASSLPNTGATDNEQFF. The rearrangement uses TRBV28 and TRBJ2-1, with 7 bases lining up with TRBD1. The CDR3 sequence is 17 residues long. CDR1 MDHEN and CDR2 SYDVKM come from the germline V gene. V shed 3 bases, J shed 5 bases, and the junction held 13 bases outside the gene matches.

V and J are TRBV7-2 and TRBJ2-1; 7 bases line up with TRBD2. The CDR3 length is 14 residues. CDR1 is SGHTA, CDR2 FQGNSA, per germline. The junction had 6 bases not matched to a gene; V was cut back by 1 base and J by 9 bases. The CDR3 is CASSLGGGSGEQFF. Written as DNA, the CDR3 is TGTGCCAGCAGCTTAGGGGGGGGGAGCGGTGAGCAGTTCTTC.

The J gene is TRBJ1-2, the V gene TRBV28, with 10 bases lining up with TRBD1. The trim removed 8 bases at V and 2 bases at J, leaving 8 bases unmatched. Germline V gives CDR1 MDHEN, CDR2 SYDVKM. The CDR3 covers 15 residues. The CDR3 sequence: CASGTGEGGNYGYTF. In DNA form, the CDR3 reads TGTGCCAGCGGGACAGGGGAAGGGGGGAACTATGGCTACACCTTC.

This clone came up once. The chain is built from TRBV29-1 and TRBJ1-1; D gene uncertain. V lost 7 bases to trimming and J lost 0 bases, with 6 bases between them. CDR3 length: 11 amino acids. CDR1 is SQVTM, CDR2 ANQGSEA, per germline. The CDR3 here is CSGTVNTEAFF. CDR3 sequence (DNA): TGCAGCGGAACGGTGAACACTGAAGCTTTCTTT.

The chain links TRBV28 to TRBJ1-5, with 7 bases matching TRBD1. The length of the CDR3 is 16 residues. CDR1 and CDR2 (germline): MDHEN, SYDVKM. With 5 bases clipped from V and 6 bases from J, the junction kept 13 bases outside the gene matches. The CDR3 spells CASSVGTRGRSQPQHF. CDR3 sequence (DNA): TGTGCCAGCAGTGTAGGGACAAGGGGGCGAAGTCAGCCCCAGCATTTT.

The chain has TRBV2 and TRBJ2-2; weak D call: TRBD1 (6 bases). Germline CDR1 is SNHLY and CDR2 is FYNNEI. The CDR3 covers 19 residues. Trimming shortened V by 0 bases and J by 1 base, and 18 bases separated the two germline ends. Here the CDR3 reads CASSEALSTGHLNTGELFF. The CDR3, as DNA: TGTGCCAGCAGTGAAGCCCTTAGCACGGGACATCTGAACACCGGGGAGCTGTTTTTT. Full variable domain (rest looked up from reference TRBV2 and TRBJ2-2): EPEVTQTPSHQVTQMGQEVILRCVPISNHLYFYWYRQILGQKVEFLVSFYNNEISEKSEIFDDQFSVERPDGSNFTLKIRSTKLEDSAMYFCASSEALSTGHLNTGELFFGEGSRLTVL.

The rearrangement uses TRBV6-5 and TRBJ1-1; D remains unclear. The CDR3 extends over 13 amino acids. Trimming cost V 8 bases and J 0 bases, with 10 bases left between them. From germline, CDR1 is MNHEY and CDR2 SVGAGI. This chain's CDR3 is CASRALMNTEAFF. DNA for the CDR3: TGTGCCAGCCGCGCACTCATGAACACTGAAGCTTTCTTT.

This clone was seen just once. This chain uses TRBV2 with TRBJ1-2, with 9 bases lining up with TRBD1. Germline CDR1 is SNHLY and CDR2 is FYNNEI. V was pared by 6 bases and J by 5 bases, with 7 bases of the junction left unmatched. This CDR3 contains 14 residues. CDR3 sequence reads: CASSVTGGAYGYTF. In DNA form, the CDR3 reads TGTGCCAGCAGCGTAACAGGGGGCGCGTATGGCTACACCTTC.

The chain links TRBV5-4 to TRBJ1-1; TRBD1 matches at 8 bases. The V segment lost 9 bases and the J segment 10 bases; nucleotides outside the gene matches: 8. This CDR3 has 11 amino acids. Germline V lookup: CDR1 SGHNT, CDR2 YYREEE (reference sequence). The CDR3 spells CATYQGAVAFF. DNA for the CDR3: TGTGCCACTTATCAGGGGGCCGTAGCTTTCTTT.

V usage is TRBV5-1 and J usage is TRBJ2-6, with a possible D match to TRBD2 (6 bases). V was shortened by 4 bases and J by 0 bases, with 20 bases between the two germline ends. The germline V gene has CDR1 SGHRS and CDR2 YFSETQ. The CDR3 covers 19 residues. This chain's CDR3 is CASSPGDLVLTSGANVLTF. The CDR3 bases are TGCGCCAGCAGCCCGGGGGACCTCGTGCTTACCTCTGGGGCCAACGTCCTGACTTTC.

This clone was seen only once. The gene calls are TRBV27 and TRBJ1-5; D is undetermined. The germline gives CDR1 MNHEY, CDR2 SMNVEV (reference sequence). This CDR3 contains 14 residues. Trimming removed 5 bases at V and 0 bases at J, with 8 bases between. CDR3: CASSPGFSNQPQHF. Written as DNA, the CDR3 is TGTGCCAGCAGTCCGGGATTTAGCAATCAGCCCCAGCATTTT.

This chain connects TRBV2 to TRBJ1-2; D unresolved. The CDR3 covers 11 residues. V was cut by 8 bases and J by 2 bases, with 6 bases left in between. CDR1 and CDR2 (germline): SNHLY, FYNNEI. The CDR3 reads CASVQNYGYTF. The CDR3 nucleotides read TGTGCCAGCGTTCAGAACTATGGCTACACCTTC.

The gene calls are TRBV7-9 and TRBJ2-7, with 9 nucleotides matching TRBD1. V lost 2 bases, J lost 5 bases, and 7 bases stayed unmatched. The CDR3 totals 15 residues. Looked up from germline, CDR1 is SEHNR and CDR2 is FQNEAQ (reference sequence). The CDR3 nucleotides are TGTGCCAGCAGCTTAAGTTACGGGACAGGGAACGAGCAGTACTTC. Translating gives CASSLSYGTGNEQYF. The full variable domain, with the rest looked up from reference TRBV7-9 and TRBJ2-7, is DTGVSQNPRHKITKRGQNVTFRCDPISEHNRLYWYRQTLGQGPEFLTYFQNEAQLEKSRLLSDRFSAERPKGSFSTLEIQRTEQGDSAMYLCASSLSYGTGNEQYFGPGTRLTVT.

J is TRBJ2-1 and V is TRBV24-1; D is unresolved. The germline CDR1 and CDR2 sequences are KGHDR and SFDVKD. There are 14 residues in the CDR3. The germline V and J ends were trimmed by 1 base and 10 bases, with 13 bases remaining between them. CDR3 loop: CATSDFPPAGEQFF. CDR3 DNA: TGTGCCACCAGTGATTTCCCCCCAGCAGGAGAGCAGTTCTTC.

V and J are TRBV27 and TRBJ1-1; possible D gene TRBD1, 6 bases. Trimming cost V 6 bases and J 4 bases, with 15 bases left between them. Germline V gene data show CDR1 as MNHEY and CDR2 as SMNVEV (reference sequence). This CDR3 contains 14 residues. The CDR3 here is CASRSGAILTEAFF. DNA for the CDR3: TGTGCCAGCAGGTCAGGGGCGATACTCACTGAAGCTTTCTTT.

The V and J genes are TRBV6-5 and TRBJ2-5; 9 positions agree with TRBD2. The CDR3 has 14 amino acids. V shed 4 bases and J 1 base; nucleotides not matched to a gene: 1. Per the germline V gene, CDR1 is MNHEY and CDR2 is SVGAGI. The CDR3 here is CASSLAGVQETQYF. The DNA for the CDR3 is TGTGCCAGCAGTTTAGCGGGGGTCCAAGAGACCCAGTACTTC.

V is TRBV6-1 and J is TRBJ2-5; a weak D match, TRBD2 (6 bases). Trimming pared 2 bases from V and 7 bases from J, leaving 23 bases between. The CDR3 loop spans 17 amino acids. CDR1 and CDR2 from the germline V gene are MNHNS and SASEGT. In DNA form, the CDR3 reads TGTGCCAGCAGTGAAATAGTCGTCCAAGCTGGGGGGTGGACCCAGTACTTC. Protein: CASSEIVVQAGGWTQYF.

This sequence joins TRBV2 and TRBJ2-3; TRBD2 agrees at 7 bases. The germline V gene encodes CDR1 SNHLY and CDR2 FYNNEI. This CDR3 is 13 amino acids long. J was trimmed by 2 bases and V by 6 bases; bases with no gene match: 2. The DNA of the CDR3 is TGTGCCAGCAGCGGGGGGATCACAGATACGCAGTATTTT. This gives the protein CASSGGITDTQYF.

The chain couples TRBV19 to TRBJ1-3, with D possibly being TRBD1 (6 bases). This CDR3 is 14 amino acids long. V was clipped by 3 bases and J by 3 bases, with 9 bases between them. In germline, CDR1 is LNHDA, CDR2 SQIVND (reference sequence). CDR3 protein: CASSIRGDGNTIYF. The CDR3 nucleotides read TGTGCCAGTAGTATCAGGGGCGATGGAAACACCATATATTTT.

The chain has TRBV6-5 and TRBJ1-2; perhaps TRBD1 as D (5 bases). V gave up 10 bases and J gave up 0 bases, with 12 bases separating them. The germline gives CDR1 MNHEY, CDR2 SVGAGI. This CDR3 spans 13 amino acids. The CDR3 loop is CATLTAANYGYTF. Here the CDR3 DNA reads TGTGCCACCCTGACAGCCGCTAACTATGGCTACACCTTC.

The genes are TRBV9 and TRBJ2-1; TRBD1 is a possible D gene (5 bases). Germline values: CDR1 SGDLS, CDR2 YYNGEE. Trimming removed 4 bases from V and 6 bases from J, with 20 bases in between. The CDR3 contains 16 residues. CDR3 nucleotides: TGTGCCAGCAGCCCCCTTGGAAGGGGCGGATCCAATGAGCAGTTCTTC. Its protein product is CASSPLGRGGSNEQFF.

This chain links TRBV14 with TRBJ2-1; D gene ambiguous. V lost 2 bases, J lost 8 bases, and 7 bases lay in between. The CDR3 contains 12 residues. Germline V gene data show CDR1 as SGHDN and CDR2 as FVKESK. Here the CDR3 reads CASSQIPYEQFF. The CDR3 DNA reads as TGTGCCAGCAGCCAAATTCCGTATGAGCAGTTCTTC.

This clone turned up a few times. The chain couples TRBV5-4 to TRBJ1-6; possibly TRBD1 for D (5 bases). The CDR3 totals 14 residues. V lost 2 bases and J 9 bases, leaving 12 bases between the germline ends. Germline CDR1 is SGHNT and CDR2 is YYREEE (reference sequence). DNA for the CDR3: TGTGCCAGCAGCTTAGGCAGGGAAGGTTCACCCCTCCACTTT. Amino acid sequence: CASSLGREGSPLHF.

This chain joins TRBV7-9 and TRBJ2-3; 9 bases align to TRBD2. In germline, CDR1 is SEHNR, CDR2 FQNEAQ (reference sequence). The CDR3 is made up of 15 amino acids. V shed 1 base and J 7 bases; nucleotides not matched to a gene: 6. The CDR3 nucleotides read TGTGCCAGCAGCTTAGGGCGGGAGGGCCGTAATACGCAGTATTTT. Protein: CASSLGREGRNTQYF.

DNA of the CDR3: TGTGCCAGCAGTCTCGGGGTGGGCCGGAATGAGCAGTTCTTC. It yields the protein CASSLGVGRNEQFF. The chain couples TRBV28 to TRBJ2-1, with D possibly matching TRBD2 (5 bases). CDR3 length: 14 amino acids. Germline CDR1 is MDHEN and CDR2 is SYDVKM. Between the trimmed V and J ends, which lost 5 bases and 7 bases, there was a span of 15 bases.